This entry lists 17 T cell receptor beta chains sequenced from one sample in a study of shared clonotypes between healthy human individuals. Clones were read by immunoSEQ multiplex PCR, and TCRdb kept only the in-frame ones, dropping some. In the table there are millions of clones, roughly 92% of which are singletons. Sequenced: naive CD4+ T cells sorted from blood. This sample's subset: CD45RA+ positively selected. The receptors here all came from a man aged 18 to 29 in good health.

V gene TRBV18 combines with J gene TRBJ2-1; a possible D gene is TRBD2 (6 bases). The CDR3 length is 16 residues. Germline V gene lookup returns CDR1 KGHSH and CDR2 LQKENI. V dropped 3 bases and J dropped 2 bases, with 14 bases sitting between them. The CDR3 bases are TGTGCCAGCTCACCCGGTCAGTGGGGGGCCTACAATGAGCAGTTCTTC. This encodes CASSPGQWGAYNEQFF.

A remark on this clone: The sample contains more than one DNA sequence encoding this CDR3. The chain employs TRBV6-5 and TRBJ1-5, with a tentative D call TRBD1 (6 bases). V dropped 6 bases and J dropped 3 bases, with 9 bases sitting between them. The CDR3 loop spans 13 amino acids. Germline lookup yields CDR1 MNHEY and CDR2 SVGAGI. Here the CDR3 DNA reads TGTGCCAGCAGCCGGACAGTCAATCAGCCCCAGCATTTT. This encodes CASSRTVNQPQHF.

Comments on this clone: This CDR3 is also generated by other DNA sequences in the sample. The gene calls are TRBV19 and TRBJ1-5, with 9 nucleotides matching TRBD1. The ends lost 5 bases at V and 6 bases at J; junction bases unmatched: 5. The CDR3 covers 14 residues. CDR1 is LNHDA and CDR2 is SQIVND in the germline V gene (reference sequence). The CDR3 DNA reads TGTGCCAGTAGTGTGACAGGGGGTGGTCAGCCCCAGCATTTT. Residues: CASSVTGGGQPQHF.

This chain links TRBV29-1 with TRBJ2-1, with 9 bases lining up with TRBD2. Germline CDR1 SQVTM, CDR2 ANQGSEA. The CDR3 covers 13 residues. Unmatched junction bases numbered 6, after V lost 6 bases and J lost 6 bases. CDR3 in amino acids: CSVIAGGPNEQFF. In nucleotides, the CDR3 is TGCAGCGTCATCGCGGGGGGGCCCAATGAGCAGTTCTTC.

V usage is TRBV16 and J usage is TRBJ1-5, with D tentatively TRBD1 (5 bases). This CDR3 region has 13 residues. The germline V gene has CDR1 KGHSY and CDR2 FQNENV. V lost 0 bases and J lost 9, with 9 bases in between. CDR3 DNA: TGTGCCAGCAGCCAATCGCAGGGTACGCCCCAGCATTTT. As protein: CASSQSQGTPQHF.

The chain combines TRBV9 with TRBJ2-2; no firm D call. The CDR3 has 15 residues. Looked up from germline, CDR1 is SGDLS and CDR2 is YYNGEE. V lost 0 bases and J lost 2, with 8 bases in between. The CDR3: CASSVELGNTGELFF. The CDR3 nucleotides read TGTGCCAGCAGCGTAGAACTCGGTAACACCGGGGAGCTGTTTTTT.

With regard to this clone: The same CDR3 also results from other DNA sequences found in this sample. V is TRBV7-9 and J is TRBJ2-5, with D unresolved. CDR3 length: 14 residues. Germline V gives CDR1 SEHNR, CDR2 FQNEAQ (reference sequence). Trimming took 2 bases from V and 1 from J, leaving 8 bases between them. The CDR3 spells CASSLTEIQETQYF. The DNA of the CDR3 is TGTGCCAGCAGCTTAACGGAGATCCAAGAGACCCAGTACTTC. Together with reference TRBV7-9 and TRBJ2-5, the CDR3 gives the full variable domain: DTGVSQNPRHKITKRGQNVTFRCDPISEHNRLYWYRQTLGQGPEFLTYFQNEAQLEKSRLLSDRFSAERPKGSFSTLEIQRTEQGDSAMYLCASSLTEIQETQYFGPGTRLLVL.

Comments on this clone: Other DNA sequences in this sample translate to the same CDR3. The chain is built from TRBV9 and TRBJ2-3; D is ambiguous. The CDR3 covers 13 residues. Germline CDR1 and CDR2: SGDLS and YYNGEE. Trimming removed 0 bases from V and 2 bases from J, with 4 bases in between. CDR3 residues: CASSVVSTDTQYF. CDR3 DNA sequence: TGTGCCAGCAGCGTAGTGTCCACAGATACGCAGTATTTT.

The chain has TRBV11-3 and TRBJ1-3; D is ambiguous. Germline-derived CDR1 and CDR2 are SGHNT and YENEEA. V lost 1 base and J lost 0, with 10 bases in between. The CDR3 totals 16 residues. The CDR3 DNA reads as TGTGCCAGCAGCTTAGGCGACTGGAGCTCTGGAAACACCATATATTTT. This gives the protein CASSLGDWSSGNTIYF.

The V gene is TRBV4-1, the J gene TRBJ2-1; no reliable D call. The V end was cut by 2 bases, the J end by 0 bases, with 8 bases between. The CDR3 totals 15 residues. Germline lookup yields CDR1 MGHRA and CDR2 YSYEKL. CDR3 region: CASSQTLSSYNEQFF. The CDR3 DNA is TGCGCCAGCAGCCAAACCCTGTCCTCCTACAATGAGCAGTTCTTC.

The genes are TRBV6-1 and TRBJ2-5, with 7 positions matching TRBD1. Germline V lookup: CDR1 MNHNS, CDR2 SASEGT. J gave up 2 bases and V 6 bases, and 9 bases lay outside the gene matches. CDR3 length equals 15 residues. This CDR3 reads CASSARQGRQETQYF. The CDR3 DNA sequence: TGTGCCAGCAGCGCACGACAGGGTAGGCAAGAGACCCAGTACTTC.

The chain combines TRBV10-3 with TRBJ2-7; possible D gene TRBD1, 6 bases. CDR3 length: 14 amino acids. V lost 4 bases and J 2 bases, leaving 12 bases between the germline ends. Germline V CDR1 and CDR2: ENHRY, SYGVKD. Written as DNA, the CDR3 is TGTGCCATCAGTGGCTGGGACAACGCCTACGAGCAGTACTTC. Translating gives CAISGWDNAYEQYF.

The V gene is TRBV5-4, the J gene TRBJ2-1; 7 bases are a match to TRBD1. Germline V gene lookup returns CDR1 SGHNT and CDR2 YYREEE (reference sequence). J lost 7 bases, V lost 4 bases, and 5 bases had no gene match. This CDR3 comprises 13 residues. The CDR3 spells CASSIDRENEQFF. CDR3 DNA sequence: TGTGCCAGCAGCATAGACAGGGAAAATGAGCAGTTCTTC.

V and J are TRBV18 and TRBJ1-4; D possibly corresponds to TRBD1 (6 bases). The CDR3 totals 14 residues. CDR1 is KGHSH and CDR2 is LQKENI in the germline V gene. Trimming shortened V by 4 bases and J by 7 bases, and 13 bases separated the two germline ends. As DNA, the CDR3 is TGTGCCAGCTCACTAGATCGCAGGGGTGAAAAACTGTTTTTT. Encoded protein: CASSLDRRGEKLFF.

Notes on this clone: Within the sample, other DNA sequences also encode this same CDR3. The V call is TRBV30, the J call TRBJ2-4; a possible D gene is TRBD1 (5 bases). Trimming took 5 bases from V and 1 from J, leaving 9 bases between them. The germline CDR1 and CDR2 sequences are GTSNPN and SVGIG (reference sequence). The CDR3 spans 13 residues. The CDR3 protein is CAWSKGAKNIQYF. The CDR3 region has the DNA TGTGCCTGGTCAAAGGGGGCCAAAAACATTCAGTACTTC.

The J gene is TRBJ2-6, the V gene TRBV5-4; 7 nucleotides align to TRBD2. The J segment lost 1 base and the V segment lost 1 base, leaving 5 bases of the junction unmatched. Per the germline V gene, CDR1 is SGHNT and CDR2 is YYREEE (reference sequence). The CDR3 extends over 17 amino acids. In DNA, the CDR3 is TGTGCCAGCAGCTTGAGATTAGCGGGTTCTGGGGCCAACGTCCTGACTTTC. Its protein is CASSLRLAGSGANVLTF. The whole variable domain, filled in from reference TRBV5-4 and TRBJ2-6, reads ETGVTQSPTHLIKTRGQQVTLRCSSQSGHNTVSWYQQALGQGPQFIFQYYREEENGRGNFPPRFSGLQFPNYSSELNVNALELDDSALYLCASSLRLAGSGANVLTFGAGSRLTVL.

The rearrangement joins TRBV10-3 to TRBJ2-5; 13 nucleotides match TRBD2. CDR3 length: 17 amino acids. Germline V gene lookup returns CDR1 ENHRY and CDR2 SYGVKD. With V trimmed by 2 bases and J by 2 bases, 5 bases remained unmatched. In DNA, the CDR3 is TGTGCCATCAGTGAGACTAGCGGGGGGGCTGGACAAGAGACCCAGTACTTC. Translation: CAISETSGGAGQETQYF.